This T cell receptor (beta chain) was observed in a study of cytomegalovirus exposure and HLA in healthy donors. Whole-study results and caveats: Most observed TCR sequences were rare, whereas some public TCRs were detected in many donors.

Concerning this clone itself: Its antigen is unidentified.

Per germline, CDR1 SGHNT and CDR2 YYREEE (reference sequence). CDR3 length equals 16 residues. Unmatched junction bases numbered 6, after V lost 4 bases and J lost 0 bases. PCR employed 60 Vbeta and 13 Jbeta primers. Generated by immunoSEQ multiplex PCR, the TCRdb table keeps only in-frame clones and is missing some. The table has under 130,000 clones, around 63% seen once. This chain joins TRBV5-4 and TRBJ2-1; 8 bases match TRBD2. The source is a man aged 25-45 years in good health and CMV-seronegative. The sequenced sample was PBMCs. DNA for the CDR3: TGTGCCAGCAGCCCACGACTAGCGAGCTCCTACAATGAGCAGTTCTTC. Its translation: CASSPRLASSYNEQFF.